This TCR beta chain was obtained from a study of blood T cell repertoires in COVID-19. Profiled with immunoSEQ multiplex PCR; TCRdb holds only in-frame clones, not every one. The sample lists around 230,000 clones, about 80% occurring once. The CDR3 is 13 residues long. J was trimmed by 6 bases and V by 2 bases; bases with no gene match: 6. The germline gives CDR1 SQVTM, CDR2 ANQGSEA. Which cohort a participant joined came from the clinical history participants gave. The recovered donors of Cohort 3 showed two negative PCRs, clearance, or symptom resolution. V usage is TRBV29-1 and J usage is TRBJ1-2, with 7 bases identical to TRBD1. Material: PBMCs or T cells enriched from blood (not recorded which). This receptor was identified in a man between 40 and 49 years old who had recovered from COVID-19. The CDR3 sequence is CSVENRGVDGYTF. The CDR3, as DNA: TGCAGCGTTGAAAACAGGGGAGTGGATGGCTACACCTTC.